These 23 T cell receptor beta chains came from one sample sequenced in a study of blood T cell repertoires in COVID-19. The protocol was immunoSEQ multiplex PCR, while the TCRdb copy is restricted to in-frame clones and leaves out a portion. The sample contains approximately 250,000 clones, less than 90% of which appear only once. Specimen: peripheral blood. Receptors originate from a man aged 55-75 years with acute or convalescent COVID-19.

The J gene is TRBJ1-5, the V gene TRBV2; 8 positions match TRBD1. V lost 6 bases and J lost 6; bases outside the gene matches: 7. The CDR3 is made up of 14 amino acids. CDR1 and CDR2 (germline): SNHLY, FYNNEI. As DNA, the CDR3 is TGTGCCAGCAGCGTAGGGACAGGCGGTCAGCCCCAGCATTTT. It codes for CASSVGTGGQPQHF.

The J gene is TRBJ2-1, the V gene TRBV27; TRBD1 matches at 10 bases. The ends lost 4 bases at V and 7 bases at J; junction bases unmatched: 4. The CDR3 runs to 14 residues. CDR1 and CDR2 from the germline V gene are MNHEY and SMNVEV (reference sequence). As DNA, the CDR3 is TGTGCCAGCAGTTCGCGGACAGGGGGGAATGAGCAGTTCTTC. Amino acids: CASSSRTGGNEQFF.

The CDR3 DNA follows: TGTGCCAGTAGTATAGCGGGAGGGATAAATGAGCAGTTCTTC. Translating it yields CASSIAGGINEQFF. The gene calls are TRBV19 and TRBJ2-1; 8 nucleotides align to TRBD2. Germline CDR1 reads LNHDA; CDR2 reads SQIVND (reference sequence). The CDR3 runs 14 residues. V shed 1 base and J 7 bases; nucleotides not matched to a gene: 3.

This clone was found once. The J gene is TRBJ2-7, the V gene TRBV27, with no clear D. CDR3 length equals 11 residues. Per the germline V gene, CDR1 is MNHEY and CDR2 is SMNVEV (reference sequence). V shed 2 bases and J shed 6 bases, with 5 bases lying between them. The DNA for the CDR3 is TGTGCCAGCAGTTTAGACTCCGAGCAGTACTTC. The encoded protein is CASSLDSEQYF.

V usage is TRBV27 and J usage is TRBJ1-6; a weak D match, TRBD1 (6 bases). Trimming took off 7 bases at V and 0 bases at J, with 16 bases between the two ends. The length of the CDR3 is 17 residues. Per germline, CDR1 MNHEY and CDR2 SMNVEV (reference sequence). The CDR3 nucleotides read TGTGCCAGCAAATACAGGGTTTCTAGCTCCTATAATTCACCCCTCCACTTT. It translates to CASKYRVSSSYNSPLHF.

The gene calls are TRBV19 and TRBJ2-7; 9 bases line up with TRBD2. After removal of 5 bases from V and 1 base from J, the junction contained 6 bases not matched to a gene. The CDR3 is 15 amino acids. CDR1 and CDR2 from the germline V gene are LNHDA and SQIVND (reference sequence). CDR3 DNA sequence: TGTGCCAGTAGTCCCGGGACTAGCATATCCTACGAGCAGTACTTC. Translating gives CASSPGTSISYEQYF.

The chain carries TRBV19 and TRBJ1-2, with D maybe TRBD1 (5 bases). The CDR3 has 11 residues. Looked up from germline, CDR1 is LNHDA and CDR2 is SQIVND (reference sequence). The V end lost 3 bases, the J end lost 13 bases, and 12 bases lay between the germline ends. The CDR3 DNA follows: TGTGCCAGTAGTATTGGACACAGGTTCACCTTC. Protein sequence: CASSIGHRFTF.

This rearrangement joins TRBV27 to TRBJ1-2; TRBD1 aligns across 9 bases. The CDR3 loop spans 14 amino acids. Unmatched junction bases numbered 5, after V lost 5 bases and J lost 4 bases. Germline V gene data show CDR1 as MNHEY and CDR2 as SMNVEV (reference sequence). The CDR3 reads CASSPGTGIYGYTF. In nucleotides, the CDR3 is TGTGCCAGCAGTCCGGGGACAGGGATCTATGGCTACACCTTC.

Written as DNA, the CDR3 is TGTGCCAGCAGCTTCTATATCCCGGGACTAGCGGACAACTCAGGGGAGCAGTACTTC. Translated, it gives CASSFYIPGLADNSGEQYF. The chain employs TRBV5-6 and TRBJ2-7; 11 nucleotides match TRBD2. The CDR3 has 19 amino acids. The junction had 20 bases not matched to a gene; V was cut back by 2 bases and J by 7 bases. Germline V CDR1 and CDR2: SGHDT, YYEEEE.

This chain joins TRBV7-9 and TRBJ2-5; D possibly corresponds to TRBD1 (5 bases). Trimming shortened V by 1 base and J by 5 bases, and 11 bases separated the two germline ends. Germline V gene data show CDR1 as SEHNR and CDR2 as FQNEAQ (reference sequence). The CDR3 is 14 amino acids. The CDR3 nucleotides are TGTGCCAGCAGCTTAGGTCAGGGCTTGGAGACCCAGTACTTC. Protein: CASSLGQGLETQYF. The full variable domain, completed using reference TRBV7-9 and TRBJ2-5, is DTGVSQNPRHKITKRGQNVTFRCDPISEHNRLYWYRQTLGQGPEFLTYFQNEAQLEKSRLLSDRFSAERPKGSFSTLEIQRTEQGDSAMYLCASSLGQGLETQYFGPGTRLLVL.

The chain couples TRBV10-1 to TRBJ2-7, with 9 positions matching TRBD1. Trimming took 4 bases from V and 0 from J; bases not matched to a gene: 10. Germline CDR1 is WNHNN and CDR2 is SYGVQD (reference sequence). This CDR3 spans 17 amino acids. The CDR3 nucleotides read TGCGCCAGCAGTGGCCCGATAGGGACAGGGAGCTCCTACGAGCAGTACTTC. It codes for CASSGPIGTGSSYEQYF.

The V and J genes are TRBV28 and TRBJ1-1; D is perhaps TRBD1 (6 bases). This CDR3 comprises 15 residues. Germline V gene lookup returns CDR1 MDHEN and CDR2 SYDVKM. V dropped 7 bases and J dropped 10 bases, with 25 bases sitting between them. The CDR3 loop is CASTLGGGQTRAAFF. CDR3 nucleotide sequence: TGTGCCAGCACCCTCGGGGGGGGGCAGACACGGGCAGCTTTCTTT. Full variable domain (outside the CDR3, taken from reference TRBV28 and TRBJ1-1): DVKVTQSSRYLVKRTGEKVFLECVQDMDHENMFWYRQDPGLGLRLIYFSYDVKMKEKGDIPEGYSVSREKKERFSLILESASTNQTSMYLCASTLGGGQTRAAFFGQGTRLTVV.

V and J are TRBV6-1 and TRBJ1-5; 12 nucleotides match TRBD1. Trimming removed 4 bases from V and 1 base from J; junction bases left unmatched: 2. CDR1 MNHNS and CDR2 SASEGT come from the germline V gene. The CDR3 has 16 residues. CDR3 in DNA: TGTGCCAGCAGTGCGGGACAGGGGGCGAGCAATCAGCCCCAGCATTTT. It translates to CASSAGQGASNQPQHF.

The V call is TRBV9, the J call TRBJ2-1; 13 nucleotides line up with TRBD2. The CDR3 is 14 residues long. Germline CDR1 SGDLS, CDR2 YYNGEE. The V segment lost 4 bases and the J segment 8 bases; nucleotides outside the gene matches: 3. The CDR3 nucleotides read TGTGCCAGCAGCAAACTAGCGGGGGGGCATGAGCAGTTCTTC. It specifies CASSKLAGGHEQFF.

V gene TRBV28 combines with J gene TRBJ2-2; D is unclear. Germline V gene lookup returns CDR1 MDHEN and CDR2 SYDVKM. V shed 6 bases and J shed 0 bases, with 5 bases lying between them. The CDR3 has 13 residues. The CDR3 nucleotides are TGTGCCAGCAGGAGCTCGAACACCGGGGAGCTGTTTTTT. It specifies CASRSSNTGELFF.

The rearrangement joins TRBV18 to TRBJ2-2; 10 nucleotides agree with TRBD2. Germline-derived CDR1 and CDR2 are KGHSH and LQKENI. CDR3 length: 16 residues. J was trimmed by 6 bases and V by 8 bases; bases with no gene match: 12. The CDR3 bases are TGTGCCAGCGTTGGACCTCTAGCGGGAGCCTCCGGGGAGCTGTTTTTT. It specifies CASVGPLAGASGELFF.

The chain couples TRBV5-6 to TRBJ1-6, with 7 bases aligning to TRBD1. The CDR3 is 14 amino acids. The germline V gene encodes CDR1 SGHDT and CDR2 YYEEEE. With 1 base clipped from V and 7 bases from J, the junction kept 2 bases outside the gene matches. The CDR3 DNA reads TGTGCCAGCAGCTTGACAGGGGAAAATTCACCCCTCCACTTT. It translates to CASSLTGENSPLHF.

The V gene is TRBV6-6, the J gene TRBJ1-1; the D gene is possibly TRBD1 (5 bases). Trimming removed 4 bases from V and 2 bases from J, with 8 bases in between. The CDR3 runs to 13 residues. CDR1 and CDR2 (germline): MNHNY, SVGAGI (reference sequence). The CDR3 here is CASSSDSNTEAFF. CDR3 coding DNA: TGTGCCAGCAGTTCTGACAGTAACACTGAAGCTTTCTTT.

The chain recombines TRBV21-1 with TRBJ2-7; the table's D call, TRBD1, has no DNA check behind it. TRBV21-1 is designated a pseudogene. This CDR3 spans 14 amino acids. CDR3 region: CASSLGQGEYEQYF. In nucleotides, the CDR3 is TGTGCCAGCAGCCTGGGACAGGGAGAATACGAGCAGTACTTC.

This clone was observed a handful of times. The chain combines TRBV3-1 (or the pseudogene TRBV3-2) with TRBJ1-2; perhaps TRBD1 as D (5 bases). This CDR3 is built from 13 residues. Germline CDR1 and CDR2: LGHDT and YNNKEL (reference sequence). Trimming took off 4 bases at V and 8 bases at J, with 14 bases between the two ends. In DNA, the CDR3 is TGTGCCAGCAGCCGGGAGGGGATCGGCGGCTACACCTTC. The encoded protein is CASSREGIGGYTF.

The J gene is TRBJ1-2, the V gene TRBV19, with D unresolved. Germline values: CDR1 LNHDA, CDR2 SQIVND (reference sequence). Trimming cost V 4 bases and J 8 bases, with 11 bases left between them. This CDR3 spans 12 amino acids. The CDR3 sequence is CASSTRGTGYTF. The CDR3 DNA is TGTGCCAGTAGTACCCGAGGAACGGGCTACACCTTC. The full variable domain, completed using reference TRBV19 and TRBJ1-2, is DGGITQSPKYLFRKEGQNVTLSCEQNLNHDAMYWYRQDPGQGLRLIYYSQIVNDFQKGDIAEGYSVSREKKESFPLTVTSAQKNPTAFYLCASSTRGTGYTFGSGTRLTVV.

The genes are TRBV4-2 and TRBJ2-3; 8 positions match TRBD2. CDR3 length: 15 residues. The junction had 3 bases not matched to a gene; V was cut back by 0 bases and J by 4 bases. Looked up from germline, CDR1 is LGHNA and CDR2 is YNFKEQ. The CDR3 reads CASSQETSVPDTQYF. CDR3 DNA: TGTGCCAGCAGCCAAGAGACTAGCGTTCCAGATACGCAGTATTTT.

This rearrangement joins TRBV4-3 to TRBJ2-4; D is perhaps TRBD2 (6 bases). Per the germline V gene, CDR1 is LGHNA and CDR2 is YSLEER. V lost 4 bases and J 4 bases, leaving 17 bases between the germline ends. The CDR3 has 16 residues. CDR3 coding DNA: TGCGCCAGCAGCCGGGAGGAGGGGCGGAGAAAAAACATTCAGTACTTC. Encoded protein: CASSREEGRRKNIQYF.